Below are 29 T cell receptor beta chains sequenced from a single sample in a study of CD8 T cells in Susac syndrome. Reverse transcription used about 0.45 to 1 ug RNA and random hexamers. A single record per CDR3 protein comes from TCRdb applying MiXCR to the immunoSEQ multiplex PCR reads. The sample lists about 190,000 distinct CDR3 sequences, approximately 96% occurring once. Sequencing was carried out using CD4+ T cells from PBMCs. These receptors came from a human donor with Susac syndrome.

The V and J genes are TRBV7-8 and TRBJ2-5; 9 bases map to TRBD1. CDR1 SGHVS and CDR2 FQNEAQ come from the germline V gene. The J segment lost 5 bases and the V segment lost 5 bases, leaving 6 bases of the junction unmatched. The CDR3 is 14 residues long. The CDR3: CASSATQGAETQYF. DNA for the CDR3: TGTGCCAGCAGCGCCACACAGGGGGCTGAGACCCAGTACTTC.

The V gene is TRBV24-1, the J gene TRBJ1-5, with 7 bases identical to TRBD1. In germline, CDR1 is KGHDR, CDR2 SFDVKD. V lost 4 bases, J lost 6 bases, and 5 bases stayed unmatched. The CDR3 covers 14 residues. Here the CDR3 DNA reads TGTGCCACCAGTGAAGGGGGCGCGGGTCAGCCCCAGCATTTT. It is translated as CATSEGGAGQPQHF.

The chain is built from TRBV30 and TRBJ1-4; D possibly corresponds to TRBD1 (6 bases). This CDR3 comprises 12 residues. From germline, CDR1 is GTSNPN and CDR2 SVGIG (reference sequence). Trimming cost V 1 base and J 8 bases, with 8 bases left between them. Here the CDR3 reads CAWSGTGEKLFF. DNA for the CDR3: TGTGCCTGGAGTGGAACAGGGGAAAAACTGTTTTTT.

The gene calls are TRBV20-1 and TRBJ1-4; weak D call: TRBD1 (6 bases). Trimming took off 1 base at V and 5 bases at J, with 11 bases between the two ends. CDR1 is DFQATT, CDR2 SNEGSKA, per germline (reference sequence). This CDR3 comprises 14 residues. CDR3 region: CSARVGAGNEKLFF. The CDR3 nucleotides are TGCAGTGCTAGAGTGGGGGCTGGAAATGAAAAACTGTTTTTT.

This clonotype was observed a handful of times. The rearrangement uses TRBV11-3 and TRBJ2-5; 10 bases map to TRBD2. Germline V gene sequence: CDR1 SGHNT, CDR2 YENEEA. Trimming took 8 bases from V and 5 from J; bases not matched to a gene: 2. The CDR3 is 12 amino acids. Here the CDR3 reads CASSSGGETQYF. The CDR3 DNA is TGTGCCAGCTCTAGCGGGGGTGAGACCCAGTACTTC.

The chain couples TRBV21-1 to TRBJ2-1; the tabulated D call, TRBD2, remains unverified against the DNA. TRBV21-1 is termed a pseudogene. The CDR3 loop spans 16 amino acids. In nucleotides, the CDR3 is TGTGCCAGCGATATGCTTGGCGGACTAGCCTACAATGAGCAGTTCTTC. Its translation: CASDMLGGLAYNEQFF.

The CDR3 region has the DNA TGCAGTGCTAGTAATGAAAAACTGTTTTTT. It encodes CSASNEKLFF. This chain uses TRBV20-1 with TRBJ1-4; D is unresolved. The CDR3 has 10 amino acids. Germline CDR1 and CDR2: DFQATT and SNEGSKA (reference sequence). V lost 3 bases to trimming and J lost 4 bases, with 0 bases between them.

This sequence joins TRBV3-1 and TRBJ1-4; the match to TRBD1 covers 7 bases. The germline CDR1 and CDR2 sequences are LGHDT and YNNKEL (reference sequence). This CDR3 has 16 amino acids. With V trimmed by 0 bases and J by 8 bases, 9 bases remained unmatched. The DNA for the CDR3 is TGTGCCAGCAGCCAAGAACACCGTACGACAGGGGAAAAACTGTTTTTT. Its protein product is CASSQEHRTTGEKLFF.

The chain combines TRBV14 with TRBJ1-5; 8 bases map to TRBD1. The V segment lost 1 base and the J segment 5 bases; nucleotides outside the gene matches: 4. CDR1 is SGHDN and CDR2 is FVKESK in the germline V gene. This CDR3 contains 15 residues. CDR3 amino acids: CASSQGDRGDQPQHF. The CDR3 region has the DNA TGTGCCAGCAGCCAAGGTGACAGGGGCGATCAGCCCCAGCATTTT. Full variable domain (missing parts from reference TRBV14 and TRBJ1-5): EAGVTQFPSHSVIEKGQTVTLRCDPISGHDNLYWYRRVMGKEIKFLLHFVKESKQDESGMPNNRFLAERTGGTYSTLKVQPAELEDSGVYFCASSQGDRGDQPQHFGDGTRLSIL.

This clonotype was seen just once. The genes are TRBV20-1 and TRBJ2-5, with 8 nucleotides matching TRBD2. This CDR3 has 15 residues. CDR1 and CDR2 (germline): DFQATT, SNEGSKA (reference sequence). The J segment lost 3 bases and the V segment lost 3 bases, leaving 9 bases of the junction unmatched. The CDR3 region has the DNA TGCAGTGCTAGGGGGGCCAGCGGGGGTGAAGAGACCCAGTACTTC. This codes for CSARGASGGEETQYF.

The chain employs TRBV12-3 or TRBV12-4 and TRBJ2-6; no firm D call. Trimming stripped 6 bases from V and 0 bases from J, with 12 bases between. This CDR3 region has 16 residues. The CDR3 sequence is CASSLSSLSGANVLTF. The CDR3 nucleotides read TGTGCCAGCAGCCTTTCGTCCCTCTCTGGGGCCAACGTCCTGACTTTC.

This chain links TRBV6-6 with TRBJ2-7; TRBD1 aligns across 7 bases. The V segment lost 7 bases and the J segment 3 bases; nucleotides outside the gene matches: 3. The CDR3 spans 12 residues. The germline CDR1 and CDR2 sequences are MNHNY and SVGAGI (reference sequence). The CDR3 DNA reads TGTGCCAGCACCCACAGGGGCTACGAGCAGTACTTC. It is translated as CASTHRGYEQYF.

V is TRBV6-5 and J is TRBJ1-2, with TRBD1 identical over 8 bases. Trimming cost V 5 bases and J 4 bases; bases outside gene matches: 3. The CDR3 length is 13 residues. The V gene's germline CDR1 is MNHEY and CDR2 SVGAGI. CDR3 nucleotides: TGTGCCAGCAGTGACAGGGGTCTCTATGGCTACACCTTC. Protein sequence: CASSDRGLYGYTF.

CDR3 coding DNA: TGCAGCGTTGAGTCAGGGATTAACTATGGCTACACCTTC. Translation: CSVESGINYGYTF. This chain uses TRBV29-1 with TRBJ1-2, with a weak D call TRBD1 (5 bases). V dropped 3 bases and J dropped 1 base, with 9 bases sitting between them. The CDR3 contains 13 residues. Germline values: CDR1 SQVTM, CDR2 ANQGSEA.

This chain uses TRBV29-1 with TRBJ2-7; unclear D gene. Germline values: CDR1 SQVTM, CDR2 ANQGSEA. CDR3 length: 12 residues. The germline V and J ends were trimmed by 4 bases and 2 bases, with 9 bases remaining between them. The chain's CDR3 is CSVAFQTYEQYF. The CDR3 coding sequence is TGCAGCGTTGCATTTCAGACCTACGAGCAGTACTTC.

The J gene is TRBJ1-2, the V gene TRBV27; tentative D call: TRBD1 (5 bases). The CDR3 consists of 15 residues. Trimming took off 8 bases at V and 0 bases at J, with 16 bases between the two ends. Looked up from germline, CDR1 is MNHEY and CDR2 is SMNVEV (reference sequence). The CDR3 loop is CASRANRDPNYGYTF. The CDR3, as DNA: TGTGCCAGCCGCGCGAATCGGGACCCTAACTATGGCTACACCTTC.

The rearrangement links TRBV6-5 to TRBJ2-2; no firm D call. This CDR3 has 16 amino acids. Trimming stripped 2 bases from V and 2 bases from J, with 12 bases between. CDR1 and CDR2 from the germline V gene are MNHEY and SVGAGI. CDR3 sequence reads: CASSYPGLINTGELFF. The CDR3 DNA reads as TGTGCCAGCAGTTACCCAGGCCTCATAAACACCGGGGAGCTGTTTTTT.

CDR3 loop: CSARVNSYEQYF. Here the CDR3 DNA reads TGCAGTGCTAGAGTAAACAGCTACGAGCAGTACTTC. The chain has TRBV20-1 and TRBJ2-7; no clear D. Trimming left V 1 base short and J 3 bases short, with 7 bases between. From germline, CDR1 is DFQATT and CDR2 SNEGSKA (reference sequence). The CDR3 has 12 amino acids.

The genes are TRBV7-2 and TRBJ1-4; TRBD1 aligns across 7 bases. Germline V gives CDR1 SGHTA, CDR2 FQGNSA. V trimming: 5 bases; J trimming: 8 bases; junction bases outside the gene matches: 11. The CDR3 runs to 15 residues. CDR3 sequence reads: CASSEQGQISEKLFF. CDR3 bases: TGTGCCAGCAGCGAACAGGGACAGATCTCCGAAAAACTGTTTTTT.

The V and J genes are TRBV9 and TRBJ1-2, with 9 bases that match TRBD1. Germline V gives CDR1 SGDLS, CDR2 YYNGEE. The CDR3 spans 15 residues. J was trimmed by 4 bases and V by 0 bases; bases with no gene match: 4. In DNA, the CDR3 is TGTGCCAGCAGCGTAGAGGGACAGGGATTCTATGGCTACACCTTC. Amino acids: CASSVEGQGFYGYTF.

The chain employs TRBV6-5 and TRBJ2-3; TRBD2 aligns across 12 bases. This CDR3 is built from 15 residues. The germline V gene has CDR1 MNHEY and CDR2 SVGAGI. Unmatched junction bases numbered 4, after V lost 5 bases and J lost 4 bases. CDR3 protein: CASSRGLAGPDTQYF. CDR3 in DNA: TGTGCCAGCAGTCGCGGACTAGCGGGGCCAGATACGCAGTATTTT.

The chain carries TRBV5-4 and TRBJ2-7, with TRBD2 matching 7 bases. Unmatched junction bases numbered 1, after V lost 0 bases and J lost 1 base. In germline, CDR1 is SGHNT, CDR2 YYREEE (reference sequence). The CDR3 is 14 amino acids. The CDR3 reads CASSLEAGSYEQYF. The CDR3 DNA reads TGTGCCAGCAGCTTGGAAGCGGGGTCCTACGAGCAGTACTTC.

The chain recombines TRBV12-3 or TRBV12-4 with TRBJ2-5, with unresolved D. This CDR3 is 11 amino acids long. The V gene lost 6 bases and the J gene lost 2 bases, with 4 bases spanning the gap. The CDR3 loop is CASRIQETQYF. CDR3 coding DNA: TGTGCCAGCAGGATTCAAGAGACCCAGTACTTC.

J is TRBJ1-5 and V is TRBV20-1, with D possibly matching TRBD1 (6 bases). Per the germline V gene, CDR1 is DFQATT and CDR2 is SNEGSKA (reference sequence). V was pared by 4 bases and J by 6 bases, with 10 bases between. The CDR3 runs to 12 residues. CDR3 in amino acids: CSATGAGQPQHF. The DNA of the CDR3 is TGCAGTGCTACAGGGGCCGGTCAGCCCCAGCATTTT.

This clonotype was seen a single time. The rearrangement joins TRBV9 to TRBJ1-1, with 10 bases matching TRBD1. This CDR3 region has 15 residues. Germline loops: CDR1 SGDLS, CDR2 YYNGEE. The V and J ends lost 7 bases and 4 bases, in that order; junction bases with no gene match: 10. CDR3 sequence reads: CASAPTGGFGTEAFF. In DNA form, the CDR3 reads TGTGCCAGCGCTCCGACAGGGGGCTTTGGCACTGAAGCTTTCTTT. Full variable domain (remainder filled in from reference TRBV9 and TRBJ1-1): DSGVTQTPKHLITATGQRVTLRCSPRSGDLSVYWYQQSLDQGLQFLIQYYNGEERAKGNILERFSAQQFPDLHSELNLSSLELGDSALYFCASAPTGGFGTEAFFGQGTRLTVV.

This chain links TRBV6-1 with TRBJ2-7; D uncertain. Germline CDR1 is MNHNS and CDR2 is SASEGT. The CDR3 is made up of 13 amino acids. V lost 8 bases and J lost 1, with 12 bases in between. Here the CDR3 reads CASYAPVSYEQYF. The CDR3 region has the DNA TGTGCCAGCTATGCACCTGTGTCCTACGAGCAGTACTTC.

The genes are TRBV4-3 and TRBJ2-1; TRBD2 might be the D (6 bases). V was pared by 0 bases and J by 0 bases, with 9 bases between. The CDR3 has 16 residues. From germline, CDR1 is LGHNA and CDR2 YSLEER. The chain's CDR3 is CASSQDPTSSYNEQFF. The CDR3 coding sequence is TGCGCCAGCAGCCAAGATCCGACTAGCTCCTACAATGAGCAGTTCTTC.

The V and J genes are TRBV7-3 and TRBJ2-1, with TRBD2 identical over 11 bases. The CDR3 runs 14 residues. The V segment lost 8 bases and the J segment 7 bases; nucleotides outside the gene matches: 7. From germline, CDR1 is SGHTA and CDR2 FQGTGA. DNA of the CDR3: TGTGCCAGCGGTGCGACTAGCGGGACAAATGAGCAGTTCTTC. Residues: CASGATSGTNEQFF.

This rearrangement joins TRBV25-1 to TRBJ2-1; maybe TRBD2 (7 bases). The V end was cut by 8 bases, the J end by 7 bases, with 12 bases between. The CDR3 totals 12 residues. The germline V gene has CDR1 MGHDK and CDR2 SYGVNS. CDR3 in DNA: TGTGCCAGCGGGGGGGCTCGTAATGAGCAGTTCTTC. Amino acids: CASGGARNEQFF.